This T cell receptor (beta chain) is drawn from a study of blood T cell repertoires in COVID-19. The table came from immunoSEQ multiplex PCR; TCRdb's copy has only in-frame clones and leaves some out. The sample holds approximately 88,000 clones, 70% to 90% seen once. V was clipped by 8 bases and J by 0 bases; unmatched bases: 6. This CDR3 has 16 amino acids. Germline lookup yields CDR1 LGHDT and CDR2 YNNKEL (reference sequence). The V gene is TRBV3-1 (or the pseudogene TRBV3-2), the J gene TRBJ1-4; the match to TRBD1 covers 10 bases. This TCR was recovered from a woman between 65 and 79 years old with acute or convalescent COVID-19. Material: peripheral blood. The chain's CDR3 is CASGDRGGATNEKLFF. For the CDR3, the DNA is TGTGCCAGCGGGGACAGGGGCGGGGCAACTAATGAAAAACTGTTTTTT.